The clone carrying this T cell receptor beta chain was detected only once. Its antigen is not identified. The table came from immunoSEQ multiplex PCR; TCRdb's copy has only in-frame clones and leaves some out. The sample includes around 37,000 clones, about 85% of them seen just once. This sample stems from a study of T cell clonotyping in hematopoietic cell transplantation. Study-level information: Recipients' pretransplant samples followed cytoreduction.

The germline gives CDR1 MDHEN, CDR2 SYDVKM. The CDR3 totals 16 residues. Trimming took 2 bases from V and 2 from J, leaving 13 bases between them. Specified time point: recipient sample about 28 days before transplant, after cytoreduction. Findings and limits, study-wide: Recipient TCR diversity dropped after transplant; expanded clonotypes rose from day 30 to 180. Without cell sorting, CD4 versus CD8 contributions remain unresolved.

The chain has TRBV28 and TRBJ1-3; D may be TRBD1 (6 bases). The receptor comes from a man aged 55 to 70 with acute myeloid leukemia. Some clones in this sample may be carry-over from other donors' samples. The sample in question was peripheral blood mononuclear cells, obtained before stem cell transplant. The CDR3 region is CASSLPRGGPGNTIYF. CDR3 coding DNA: TGTGCCAGCAGTTTACCCCGGGGGGGCCCTGGAAACACCATATATTTT.